Each of the 21 T cell receptor beta chains below was sequenced from the same sample in a study of blood T cell repertoires in COVID-19. The protocol was immunoSEQ multiplex PCR, while the TCRdb copy is restricted to in-frame clones and leaves out a portion. The sample lists about 150,000 clones, 80% to 90% seen once, with roughly 3.3% in the top ten. Material for sequencing was peripheral blood. The origin of the receptors is a man in his 70s with acute or convalescent COVID-19.

J is TRBJ2-1 and V is TRBV9; 7 nucleotides match TRBD1. CDR1 is SGDLS, CDR2 YYNGEE, per germline. The CDR3 consists of 15 residues. Trimming removed 0 bases from V and 1 base from J; junction bases left unmatched: 1. The CDR3 region is CASSVEGASYNEQFF. CDR3 in DNA: TGTGCCAGCAGCGTAGAGGGGGCGTCCTACAATGAGCAGTTCTTC.

This clone was counted between two and nine times. The V call is TRBV7-9, the J call TRBJ2-1; 9 bases line up with TRBD2. V was pared by 5 bases and J by 6 bases, with 8 bases of the junction left unmatched. The CDR3 length is 15 residues. From germline, CDR1 is SEHNR and CDR2 FQNEAQ (reference sequence). In nucleotides, the CDR3 is TGTGCCAGCAGCCCACCGGGACTAGCAACCAATGAGCAGTTCTTC. This sequence encodes CASSPPGLATNEQFF.

This clone showed up just once. The CDR3 DNA is TGTGCCAGCTCACTCGGGCCGGGGGGGGCAGGACAGCCCCAGCATTTT. Amino acids: CASSLGPGGAGQPQHF. This chain links TRBV18 with TRBJ1-5, with D tentatively TRBD1 (6 bases). Germline CDR1 reads KGHSH; CDR2 reads LQKENI. V lost 4 bases to trimming and J lost 7 bases, with 20 bases between them. CDR3 size: 16 residues.

In nucleotides, the CDR3 is TGTGCCAGCAGTACCCCGGGACAGGGCTTGAGAAATGAAAAACTGTTTTTT. Its protein product is CASSTPGQGLRNEKLFF. The chain is built from TRBV28 and TRBJ1-4; 9 bases agree with TRBD1. Germline CDR1 MDHEN, CDR2 SYDVKM. This CDR3 comprises 17 residues. After removal of 5 bases from V and 5 bases from J, the junction contained 12 bases not matched to a gene.

The chain recombines TRBV4-3 with TRBJ1-5, with no clear D. CDR3 size: 17 residues. Germline V CDR1 and CDR2: LGHNA, YSLEER. V was trimmed by 1 base and J by 1 base, leaving 14 bases between them. The CDR3 coding sequence is TGCGCCAGCAGCCAAGTTCAGTTGGAGGAGAGCAATCAGCCCCAGCATTTT. Amino acid sequence: CASSQVQLEESNQPQHF.

The V call is TRBV27, the J call TRBJ2-1; D is perhaps TRBD1 (6 bases). V was pared by 6 bases and J by 8 bases, with 20 bases between. The CDR3 has 15 amino acids. The V gene's germline CDR1 is MNHEY and CDR2 SMNVEV (reference sequence). CDR3 amino acids: CASRRGRGISDEQFF. Here the CDR3 DNA reads TGTGCCAGCAGGAGGGGCAGGGGAATTTCGGATGAGCAGTTCTTC.

The rearrangement uses TRBV27 and TRBJ2-2; 8 nucleotides line up with TRBD1. This CDR3 contains 15 residues. In germline, CDR1 is MNHEY, CDR2 SMNVEV (reference sequence). V trimming: 7 bases; J trimming: 4 bases; junction bases outside the gene matches: 8. The CDR3 DNA reads as TGTGCCAGCAACAGAGACAGGGGTACCACCGGGGAGCTGTTTTTT. Amino acid sequence: CASNRDRGTTGELFF.

This rearrangement joins TRBV7-2 to TRBJ1-6, with D unresolved. CDR3 length: 13 amino acids. Germline CDR1 reads SGHTA; CDR2 reads FQGNSA. V gave up 2 bases and J gave up 8 bases, with 7 bases separating them. CDR3 DNA sequence: TGTGCCAGCAGCTTACGAGTTGATTCACCCCTCCACTTT. This translates into CASSLRVDSPLHF.

This clone was counted only a few times. V is TRBV18 and J is TRBJ2-2; 7 positions agree with TRBD2. Germline CDR1 and CDR2: KGHSH and LQKENI. The V and J ends lost 7 bases and 6 bases, in that order; junction bases with no gene match: 8. The CDR3 covers 14 residues. The CDR3 DNA reads TGTGCCAGCTACCTGAGCGGGAAGGCCGGGGAGCTGTTTTTT. Its protein product is CASYLSGKAGELFF.

This rearrangement joins TRBV29-1 to TRBJ1-4; 9 bases fit TRBD1. The V gene end was trimmed by 6 bases and the J gene end by 8 bases; junction bases not matched to a gene: 4. CDR1 is SQVTM, CDR2 ANQGSEA, per germline. CDR3 length equals 12 residues. Here the CDR3 reads CSVGQGGEKLFF. The CDR3, as DNA: TGCAGCGTGGGACAGGGAGGCGAAAAACTGTTTTTT.

V usage is TRBV19 and J usage is TRBJ1-1, with D unclear. The V end was cut by 5 bases, the J end by 3 bases, with 10 bases between. The CDR3 length is 13 residues. Germline V gene data show CDR1 as LNHDA and CDR2 as SQIVND (reference sequence). The CDR3 coding sequence is TGTGCCAGTAGTTCCACCGGGGACACTGAAGCTTTCTTT. Its protein product is CASSSTGDTEAFF.

This clone was seen a single time. The CDR3, as DNA: TGTGCCAGCAGCTTAGCAGACCTGGGGCTAGCGGGCCGCGGGGGGCTCTACGAGCAGTACTTC. It encodes CASSLADLGLAGRGGLYEQYF. J is TRBJ2-7 and V is TRBV7-8; 8 positions match TRBD2. J gave up 3 bases and V 0 bases, and 22 bases lay outside the gene matches. This CDR3 is 21 amino acids long. Germline V gene data show CDR1 as SGHVS and CDR2 as FQNEAQ.

The chain employs TRBV27 and TRBJ2-7; 7 nucleotides agree with TRBD1. Unmatched junction bases numbered 9, after V lost 2 bases and J lost 2 bases. The CDR3 runs 16 residues. CDR1 and CDR2 from the germline V gene are MNHEY and SMNVEV (reference sequence). For the CDR3, the DNA is TGTGCCAGCAGTTTAGCACCCCGGGACAGAACCTACGAGCAGTACTTC. This gives the protein CASSLAPRDRTYEQYF.

This clone occurred a few times. V usage is TRBV27 and J usage is TRBJ2-7; 8 positions match TRBD2. Germline loops: CDR1 MNHEY, CDR2 SMNVEV (reference sequence). V shed 10 bases, J shed 1 base, and the junction held 12 bases outside the gene matches. This CDR3 spans 15 amino acids. The CDR3 sequence: CATERREGSSYEQYF. As DNA, the CDR3 is TGTGCCACCGAGAGACGGGAGGGCAGTTCCTACGAGCAGTACTTC.

This clone was detected only once. V and J are TRBV7-2 and TRBJ2-7; 9 nucleotides agree with TRBD1. V lost 0 bases to trimming and J lost 2 bases; unmatched junction nucleotides: 5. The CDR3 covers 16 residues. Germline CDR1 is SGHTA and CDR2 is FQGNSA. The DNA for the CDR3 is TGTGCCAGCAGCTTAGCCGGACAGGGGAGGACCTACGAGCAGTACTTC. This translates into CASSLAGQGRTYEQYF. The full variable domain, rest sourced from reference TRBV7-2 and TRBJ2-7, is GAGVSQSPSNKVTEKGKDVELRCDPISGHTALYWYRQSLGQGLEFLIYFQGNSAPDKSGLPSDRFSAERTGGSVSTLTIQRTQQEDSAVYLCASSLAGQGRTYEQYFGPGTRLTVT.

V usage is TRBV30 and J usage is TRBJ2-6; 10 bases are a match to TRBD2. CDR1 and CDR2 (germline): GTSNPN, SVGIG (reference sequence). V dropped 7 bases and J dropped 3; count of bases not matched to a gene: 6. The CDR3 is made up of 15 amino acids. CDR3 sequence reads: CASARTSGGANVLTF. CDR3 DNA: TGTGCCTCTGCTAGGACTAGCGGTGGGGCCAACGTCCTGACTTTC.

V gene TRBV27 combines with J gene TRBJ2-7, with 8 positions matching TRBD2. Per germline, CDR1 MNHEY and CDR2 SMNVEV (reference sequence). V gave up 5 bases and J gave up 6 bases; unmatched junction bases: 12. CDR3 size: 15 residues. This CDR3 reads CASSLTSGPTGEQYF. CDR3 bases: TGTGCCAGCAGTCTCACTAGCGGCCCTACGGGCGAGCAGTACTTC.

The chain combines TRBV12-3 or TRBV12-4 with TRBJ2-7, with D possibly TRBD1 on 6 matching bases. This CDR3 region has 13 residues. V was cut by 6 bases and J by 3 bases, with 12 bases left in between. The CDR3 nucleotides are TGTGCCAGCAGCCCCGGACAGTTCTACGAGCAGTACTTC. It codes for CASSPGQFYEQYF.

The V and J genes are TRBV6-5 and TRBJ2-5; 12 nucleotides line up with TRBD2. Germline loops: CDR1 MNHEY, CDR2 SVGAGI. With V trimmed by 2 bases and J by 4 bases, 2 bases remained unmatched. The CDR3 consists of 15 residues. The CDR3: CASSYLAGGGETQYF. The DNA of the CDR3 is TGTGCCAGCAGTTACCTAGCGGGAGGGGGAGAGACCCAGTACTTC.

The CDR3 region is CATSGTSRDGYTF. CDR3 coding DNA: TGTGCCACCAGTGGAACCTCCCGGGATGGCTACACCTTC. The chain carries TRBV24-1 and TRBJ1-2; unclear D gene. In germline, CDR1 is KGHDR, CDR2 SFDVKD. V was cut by 5 bases and J by 6 bases, with 12 bases left in between. The CDR3 sequence is 13 residues long.

This chain links TRBV5-4 with TRBJ2-3, with TRBD2 identical over 11 bases. The CDR3 runs to 15 residues. The germline V gene has CDR1 SGHNT and CDR2 YYREEE (reference sequence). J lost 5 bases, V lost 1 base, and 3 bases had no gene match. CDR3 in amino acids: CASSLTSGRGDTQYF. The CDR3 DNA is TGTGCCAGCAGCTTGACTAGCGGGAGAGGAGATACGCAGTATTTT.